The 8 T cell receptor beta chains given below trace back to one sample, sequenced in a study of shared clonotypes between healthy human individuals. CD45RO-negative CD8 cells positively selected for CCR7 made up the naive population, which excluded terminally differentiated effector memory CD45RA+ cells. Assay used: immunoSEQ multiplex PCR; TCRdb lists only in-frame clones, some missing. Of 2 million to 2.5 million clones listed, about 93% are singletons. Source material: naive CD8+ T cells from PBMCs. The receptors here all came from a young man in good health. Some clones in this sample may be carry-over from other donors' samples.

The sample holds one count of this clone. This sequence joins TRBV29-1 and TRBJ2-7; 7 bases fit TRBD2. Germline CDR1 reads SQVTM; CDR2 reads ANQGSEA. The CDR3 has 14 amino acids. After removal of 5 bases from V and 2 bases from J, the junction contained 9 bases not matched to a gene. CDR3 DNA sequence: TGCAGCGTTATAGGCGGGAGTTACCCCTACGAGCAGTACTTC. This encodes CSVIGGSYPYEQYF.

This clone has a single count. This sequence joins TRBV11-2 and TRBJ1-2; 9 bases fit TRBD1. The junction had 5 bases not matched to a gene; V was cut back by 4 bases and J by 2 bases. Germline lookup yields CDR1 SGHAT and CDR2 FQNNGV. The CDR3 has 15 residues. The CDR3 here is CASSYTGTGNYGYTF. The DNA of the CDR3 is TGTGCCAGCAGCTATACCGGGACAGGGAACTATGGCTACACCTTC.

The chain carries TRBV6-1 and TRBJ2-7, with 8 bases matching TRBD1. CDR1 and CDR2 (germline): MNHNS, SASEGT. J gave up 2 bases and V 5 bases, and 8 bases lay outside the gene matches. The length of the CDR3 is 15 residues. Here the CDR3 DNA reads TGTGCCAGCAGTCCCCGGACAGGGCTAGCCTACGAGCAGTACTTC. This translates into CASSPRTGLAYEQYF.

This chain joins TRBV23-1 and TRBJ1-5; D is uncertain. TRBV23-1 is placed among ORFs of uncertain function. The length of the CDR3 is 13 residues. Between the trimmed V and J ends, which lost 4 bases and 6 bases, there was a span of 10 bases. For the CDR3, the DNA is TGCGCCAGCAGTCCCCCCCAGGCTCAGCCCCAGCATTTT. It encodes CASSPPQAQPQHF.

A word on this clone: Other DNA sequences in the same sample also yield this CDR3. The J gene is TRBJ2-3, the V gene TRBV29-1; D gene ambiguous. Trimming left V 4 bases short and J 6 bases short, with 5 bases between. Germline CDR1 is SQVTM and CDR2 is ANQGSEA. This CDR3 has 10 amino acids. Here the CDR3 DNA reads TGCAGCGTTGGTCCGGATACGCAGTATTTT. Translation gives CSVGPDTQYF.

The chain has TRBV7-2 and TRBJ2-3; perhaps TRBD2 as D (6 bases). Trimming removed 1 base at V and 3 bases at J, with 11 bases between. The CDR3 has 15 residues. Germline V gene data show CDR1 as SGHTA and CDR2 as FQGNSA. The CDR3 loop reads CASSLGGELTDTQYF. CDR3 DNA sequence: TGTGCCAGCAGCTTAGGGGGGGAGTTGACAGATACGCAGTATTTT. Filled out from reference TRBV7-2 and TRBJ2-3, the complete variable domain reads GAGVSQSPSNKVTEKGKDVELRCDPISGHTALYWYRQSLGQGLEFLIYFQGNSAPDKSGLPSDRFSAERTGGSVSTLTIQRTQQEDSAVYLCASSLGGELTDTQYFGPGTRLTVL.

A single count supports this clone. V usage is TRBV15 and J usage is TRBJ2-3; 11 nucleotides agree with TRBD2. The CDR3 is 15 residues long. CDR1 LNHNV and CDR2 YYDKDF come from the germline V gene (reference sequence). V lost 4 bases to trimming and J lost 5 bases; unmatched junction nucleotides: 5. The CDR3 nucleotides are TGTGCCACCAGCAAACTAGCGGGAGCGGGAGATACGCAGTATTTT. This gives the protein CATSKLAGAGDTQYF.

CDR3 coding DNA: TGTGCCAGCAGTCACTACACAGAGCTAGCCAAAAACATTCAGTACTTC. This sequence encodes CASSHYTELAKNIQYF. V gene TRBV27 combines with J gene TRBJ2-4; D ambiguous. The germline gives CDR1 MNHEY, CDR2 SMNVEV (reference sequence). Trimming took 5 bases from V and 0 from J, leaving 14 bases between them. CDR3 length equals 16 residues.